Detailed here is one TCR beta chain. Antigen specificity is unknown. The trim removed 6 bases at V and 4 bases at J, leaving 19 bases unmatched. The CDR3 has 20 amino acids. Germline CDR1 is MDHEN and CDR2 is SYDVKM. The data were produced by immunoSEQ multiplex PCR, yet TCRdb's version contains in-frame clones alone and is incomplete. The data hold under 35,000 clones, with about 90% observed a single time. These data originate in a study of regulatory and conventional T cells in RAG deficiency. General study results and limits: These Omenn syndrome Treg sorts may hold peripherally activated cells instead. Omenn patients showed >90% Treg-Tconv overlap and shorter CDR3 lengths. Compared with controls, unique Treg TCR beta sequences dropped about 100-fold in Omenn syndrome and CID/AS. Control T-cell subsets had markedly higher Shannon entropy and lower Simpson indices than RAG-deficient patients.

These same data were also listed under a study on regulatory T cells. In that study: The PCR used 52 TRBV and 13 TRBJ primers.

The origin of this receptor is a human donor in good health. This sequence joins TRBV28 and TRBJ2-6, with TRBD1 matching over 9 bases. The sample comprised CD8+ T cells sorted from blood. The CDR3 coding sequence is TGTGCCAGCAGCCCAGGGGGGACCGGGACAGGGTCGGGAGGGGCCAACGTCCTGACTTTC. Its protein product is CASSPGGTGTGSGGANVLTF.